The next 21 T cell receptor beta chains were all read from a single sample in a study of regulatory T cells in long-lasting Graves disease. Time point noted: persistent/refractory GD, antithyroid drugs over 5 years with positive TRAb. With RNA extracted from PBMCs as input, the TCR library was made. Sequencing libraries for TCR beta were prepared with iRepertoire HTBI primers and Arm-PCR of CDR3 regions. One entry per CDR3 protein results from TCRdb running MiXCR on the multiplex PCR reads. The repertoire holds under 450,000 distinct CDR3 sequences, with 20% to 25% as singletons. Sequences were derived from peripheral blood mononuclear cells (PBMCs), sampled when the disease was refractory, from a patient treated with antithyroid drugs. The receptors come from a woman aged 40 to 50 with Graves disease.

This clonotype was detected a few times. The V gene is TRBV28, the J gene TRBJ1-5; 10 bases are a match to TRBD1. The length of the CDR3 is 16 residues. Germline V lookup: CDR1 MDHEN, CDR2 SYDVKM. The junction had 7 bases not matched to a gene; V was cut back by 4 bases and J by 4 bases. The CDR3 DNA reads TGTGCCAGCAGTTCAAGAGGACAGGGGGTGAATCAGCCCCAGCATTTT. Translated, it gives CASSSRGQGVNQPQHF.

This clonotype was detected many times. V usage is TRBV20-1 and J usage is TRBJ1-6; D gene unclear. The V and J ends lost 0 bases and 8 bases respectively, with 11 bases between them. The CDR3 consists of 14 residues. Germline V gene data show CDR1 as DFQATT and CDR2 as SNEGSKA (reference sequence). CDR3 sequence (DNA): TGCAGTGCTAGAGACCATTCTTCCGATTCACCCCTCCACTTT. This encodes CSARDHSSDSPLHF.

V usage is TRBV19 and J usage is TRBJ2-1; 7 bases line up with TRBD1. The CDR3 runs 14 residues. CDR1 is LNHDA and CDR2 is SQIVND in the germline V gene (reference sequence). V shed 6 bases, J shed 1 base, and the junction held 3 bases outside the gene matches. The CDR3 loop reads CASSEQGSYNEQFF. Written as DNA, the CDR3 is TGTGCCAGTAGCGAACAGGGGTCCTACAATGAGCAGTTCTTC.

V and J are TRBV7-9 and TRBJ2-7, with 9 bases matching TRBD1. In germline, CDR1 is SEHNR, CDR2 FQNEAQ (reference sequence). Trimming took 1 base from V and 5 from J; bases not matched to a gene: 9. The CDR3 length is 16 residues. CDR3 in amino acids: CASSLDPGQGKNEQYF. The CDR3 DNA reads TGTGCCAGCAGCTTAGATCCGGGACAGGGTAAAAACGAGCAGTACTTC. The full variable domain, its missing parts supplied by reference TRBV7-9 and TRBJ2-7, is DTGVSQNPRHKITKRGQNVTFRCDPISEHNRLYWYRQTLGQGPEFLTYFQNEAQLEKSRLLSDRFSAERPKGSFSTLEIQRTEQGDSAMYLCASSLDPGQGKNEQYFGPGTRLTVT.

The genes are TRBV9 and TRBJ2-1; 7 bases are shared with TRBD2. Germline lookup yields CDR1 SGDLS and CDR2 YYNGEE. This CDR3 comprises 16 residues. V was clipped by 4 bases and J by 5 bases; unmatched bases: 12. The CDR3 nucleotides read TGTGCCAGCAGCCACAACCAACAGCGGGAAGACAATGAGCAGTTCTTC. Encoded protein: CASSHNQQREDNEQFF.

CDR3 nucleotides: TGTGCCAGCAGCCAAGCCGCTAGCGGGAACCACGAGCAGTACTTC. Amino acid sequence: CASSQAASGNHEQYF. The chain recombines TRBV28 with TRBJ2-7, with 9 positions matching TRBD2. The CDR3 is 15 residues long. Germline V gene lookup returns CDR1 MDHEN and CDR2 SYDVKM. V gave up 6 bases and J gave up 5 bases; unmatched junction bases: 11.

The chain has TRBV3-1 and TRBJ2-7, with a possible D match to TRBD1 (5 bases). Trimming cost V 0 bases and J 4 bases, with 13 bases left between them. The CDR3 is 15 residues long. The germline gives CDR1 LGHDT, CDR2 YNNKEL (reference sequence). CDR3 coding DNA: TGTGCCAGCAGCCAAGAGTTCTGGGGCTTTTACGAGCAGTACTTC. Its translation: CASSQEFWGFYEQYF.

This clonotype was found many times. The chain employs TRBV29-1 and TRBJ2-5; 10 nucleotides agree with TRBD1. CDR3 length: 16 residues. CDR1 is SQVTM and CDR2 is ANQGSEA in the germline V gene. J gave up 5 bases and V 2 bases, and 11 bases lay outside the gene matches. CDR3 sequence reads: CSVEYVTGGTLETQYF. In nucleotides, the CDR3 is TGCAGCGTTGAATATGTGACAGGGGGCACCTTGGAGACCCAGTACTTC.

This clonotype was seen a few times. This sequence joins TRBV9 and TRBJ1-5; D call uncertain. V was trimmed by 0 bases and J by 3 bases, leaving 10 bases between them. The germline V gene encodes CDR1 SGDLS and CDR2 YYNGEE. This CDR3 contains 15 residues. The CDR3 bases are TGTGCCAGCAGCGTAGGAGGGATGGACAATCAGCCCCAGCATTTT. Translated, it gives CASSVGGMDNQPQHF.

This clonotype was seen more than once but under ten times. The chain couples TRBV9 to TRBJ1-2; maybe TRBD1 (5 bases). V gave up 3 bases and J gave up 0 bases, with 27 bases separating them. CDR3 length: 20 amino acids. The germline V gene has CDR1 SGDLS and CDR2 YYNGEE. CDR3 nucleotide sequence: TGTGCCAGCAGCGACCATCCCTCCCGGGACCCCGGGCGATCTAACTATGGCTACACCTTC. This sequence encodes CASSDHPSRDPGRSNYGYTF.

The rearrangement joins TRBV19 to TRBJ1-5, with 9 bases matching TRBD1. CDR1 is LNHDA and CDR2 is SQIVND in the germline V gene (reference sequence). V dropped 5 bases and J dropped 6; count of bases not matched to a gene: 2. The CDR3 is 13 amino acids. CDR3 sequence (DNA): TGTGCCAGTAGTCCGGGACAGGGTCAGCCCCAGCATTTT. Translated: CASSPGQGQPQHF.

CDR3 sequence: CASSRAGGPYNEQFF. For the CDR3, the DNA is TGTGCCAGCAGTAGGGCGGGAGGGCCCTACAATGAGCAGTTCTTC. V gene TRBV12-3 or TRBV12-4 combines with J gene TRBJ2-1; 9 bases match TRBD2. Trimming took 5 bases from V and 2 from J; bases not matched to a gene: 4. The CDR3 loop spans 15 amino acids.

The gene calls are TRBV27 and TRBJ2-7; D gene unclear. Germline CDR1 and CDR2: MNHEY and SMNVEV (reference sequence). V was cut by 3 bases and J by 1 base, with 7 bases left in between. The CDR3 runs 13 residues. The DNA for the CDR3 is TGTGCCAGCAGTTTCATGGATTCCTACGAGCAGTACTTC. It specifies CASSFMDSYEQYF.

The chain links TRBV9 to TRBJ2-5, with D perhaps being TRBD1 or TRBD2 (5 bases each). CDR1 SGDLS and CDR2 YYNGEE come from the germline V gene. The CDR3 has 14 residues. Trimming pared 3 bases from V and 3 bases from J, leaving 12 bases between. CDR3 bases: TGTGCCAGCAGCGCAGGGAGCCAAGAAGAGACCCAGTACTTC. The encoded protein is CASSAGSQEETQYF. The variable domain in full, with the rest retrieved from reference TRBV9 and TRBJ2-5, is DSGVTQTPKHLITATGQRVTLRCSPRSGDLSVYWYQQSLDQGLQFLIQYYNGEERAKGNILERFSAQQFPDLHSELNLSSLELGDSALYFCASSAGSQEETQYFGPGTRLLVL.

As to this clonotype: Possible read error: a much larger clone is one base away. The chain recombines TRBV12-3 or TRBV12-4 with TRBJ2-7, with TRBD2 identical over 7 bases. After removal of 5 bases from V and 2 bases from J, the junction contained 9 bases not matched to a gene. The length of the CDR3 is 15 residues. CDR3 in DNA: TGTGCCAGCAGTCCGCCGGGACTACTGGCCTACGAGCAGTACTTC. Translation gives CASSPPGLLAYEQYF.

The chain recombines TRBV2 with TRBJ1-3; D ambiguous. V dropped 6 bases and J dropped 4 bases, with 19 bases sitting between them. The length of the CDR3 is 16 residues. CDR1 SNHLY and CDR2 FYNNEI come from the germline V gene. The DNA for the CDR3 is TGTGCCAGCAGCTTAGCACAGAGGCACGGGGGAAACACCATATATTTT. This translates into CASSLAQRHGGNTIYF. Filled out from reference TRBV2 and TRBJ1-3, the complete variable domain reads EPEVTQTPSHQVTQMGQEVILRCVPISNHLYFYWYRQILGQKVEFLVSFYNNEISEKSEIFDDQFSVERPDGSNFTLKIRSTKLEDSAMYFCASSLAQRHGGNTIYFGEGSWLTVV.

Many counts were recorded for this clonotype. This chain joins TRBV12-3 or TRBV12-4 and TRBJ2-2; 7 nucleotides align to TRBD1. This CDR3 region has 14 residues. Germline trimming cut 7 bases from V and 0 bases from J; bases unmatched to any gene: 2. The CDR3 sequence is CASTGTANTGELFF. In nucleotides, the CDR3 is TGTGCCAGCACCGGGACAGCGAACACCGGGGAGCTGTTTTTT.

This clonotype has ten or more counts. The gene calls are TRBV28 and TRBJ1-3; D gene uncertain. CDR3 length: 18 residues. Looked up from germline, CDR1 is MDHEN and CDR2 is SYDVKM. Trimming took 6 bases from V and 0 from J, leaving 21 bases between them. The CDR3 loop is CASSLVGGGRHSGNTIYF. Written as DNA, the CDR3 is TGTGCCAGCAGCTTGGTCGGTGGCGGCAGGCACTCTGGAAACACCATATATTTT.

This clonotype was detected only a few times. V and J are TRBV15 and TRBJ1-1; D may be TRBD1 (6 bases). CDR1 and CDR2 from the germline V gene are LNHNV and YYDKDF (reference sequence). V was shortened by 3 bases and J by 4 bases, with 18 bases between the two germline ends. The CDR3 covers 16 residues. CDR3 nucleotides: TGTGCCACCAGCAGCCGATTTTTAACGGACAGCACTGAAGCTTTCTTT. This translates into CATSSRFLTDSTEAFF.

The chain couples TRBV5-1 to TRBJ2-5; 7 nucleotides line up with TRBD1. Trimming took 3 bases from V and 2 from J; bases not matched to a gene: 7. The germline gives CDR1 SGHRS, CDR2 YFSETQ. The CDR3 loop spans 15 amino acids. The CDR3 sequence is CASSSNPGQQETQYF. The CDR3 nucleotides are TGCGCCAGCAGCTCGAATCCGGGACAGCAAGAGACCCAGTACTTC.

CDR3 residues: CASRRIGSQETQYF. The CDR3 nucleotides are TGTGCCAGCAGGCGGATTGGGTCCCAAGAGACCCAGTACTTC. The gene calls are TRBV11-2 and TRBJ2-5; D is unclear. Germline CDR1 and CDR2: SGHAT and FQNNGV. This CDR3 spans 14 amino acids. The V end lost 6 bases, the J end lost 1 base, and 12 bases lay between the germline ends.